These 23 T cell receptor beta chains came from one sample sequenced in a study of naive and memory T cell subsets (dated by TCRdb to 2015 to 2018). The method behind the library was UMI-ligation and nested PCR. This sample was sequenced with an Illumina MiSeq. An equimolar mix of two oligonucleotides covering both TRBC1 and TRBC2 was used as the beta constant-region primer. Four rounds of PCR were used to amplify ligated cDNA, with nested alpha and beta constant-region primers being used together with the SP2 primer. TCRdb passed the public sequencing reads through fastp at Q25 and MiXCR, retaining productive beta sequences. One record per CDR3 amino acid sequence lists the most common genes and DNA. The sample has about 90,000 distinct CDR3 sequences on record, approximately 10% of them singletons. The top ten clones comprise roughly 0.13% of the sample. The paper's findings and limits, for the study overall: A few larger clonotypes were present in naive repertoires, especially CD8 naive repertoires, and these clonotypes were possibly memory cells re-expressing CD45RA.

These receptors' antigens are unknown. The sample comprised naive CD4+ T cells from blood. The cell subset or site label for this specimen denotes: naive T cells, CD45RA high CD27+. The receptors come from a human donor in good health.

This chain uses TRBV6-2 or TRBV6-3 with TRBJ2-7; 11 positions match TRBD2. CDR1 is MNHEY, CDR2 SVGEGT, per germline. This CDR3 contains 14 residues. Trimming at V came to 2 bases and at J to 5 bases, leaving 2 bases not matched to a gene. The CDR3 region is CASSYLAGGDEQYF. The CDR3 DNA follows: TGTGCCAGCAGTTACCTAGCGGGAGGTGACGAGCAGTACTTC.

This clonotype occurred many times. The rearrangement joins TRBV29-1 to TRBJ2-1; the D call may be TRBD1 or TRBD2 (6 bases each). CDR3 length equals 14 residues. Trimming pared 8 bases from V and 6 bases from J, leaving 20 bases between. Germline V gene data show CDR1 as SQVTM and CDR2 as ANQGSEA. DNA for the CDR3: TGCAGCCTTACGGGGGCCCGAAGAACCAATGAGCAGTTCTTC. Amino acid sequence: CSLTGARRTNEQFF.

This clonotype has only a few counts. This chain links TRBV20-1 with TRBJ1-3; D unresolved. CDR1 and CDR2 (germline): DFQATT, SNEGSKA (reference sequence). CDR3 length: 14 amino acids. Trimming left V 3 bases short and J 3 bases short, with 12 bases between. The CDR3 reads CSASQTIGGNTIYF. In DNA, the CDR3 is TGCAGTGCTAGCCAGACAATAGGTGGAAACACCATATATTTT.

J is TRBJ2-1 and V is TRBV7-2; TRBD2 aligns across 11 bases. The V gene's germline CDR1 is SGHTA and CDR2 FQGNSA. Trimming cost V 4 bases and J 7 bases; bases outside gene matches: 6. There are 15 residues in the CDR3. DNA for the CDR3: TGTGCCAGCAGCTCTAGCGGGAGGATTCAAAATGAGCAGTTCTTC. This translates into CASSSSGRIQNEQFF.

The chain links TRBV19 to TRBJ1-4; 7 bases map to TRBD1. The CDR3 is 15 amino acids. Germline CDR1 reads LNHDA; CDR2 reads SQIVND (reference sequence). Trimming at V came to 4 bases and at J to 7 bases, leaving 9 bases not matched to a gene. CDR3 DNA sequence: TGTGCCAGTAGTAGCCCCGGGACAGTCCTTGAAAAACTGTTTTTT. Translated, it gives CASSSPGTVLEKLFF. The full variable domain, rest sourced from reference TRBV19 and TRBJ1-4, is DGGITQSPKYLFRKEGQNVTLSCEQNLNHDAMYWYRQDPGQGLRLIYYSQIVNDFQKGDIAEGYSVSREKKESFPLTVTSAQKNPTAFYLCASSSPGTVLEKLFFGSGTQLSVL.

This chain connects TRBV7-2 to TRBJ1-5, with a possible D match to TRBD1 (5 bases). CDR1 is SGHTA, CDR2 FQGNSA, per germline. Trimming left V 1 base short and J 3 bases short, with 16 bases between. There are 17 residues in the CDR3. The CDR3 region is CASSLVSGGVTNQPQHF. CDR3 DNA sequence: TGTGCCAGCAGCTTAGTTTCTGGGGGGGTCACCAATCAGCCCCAGCATTTT.

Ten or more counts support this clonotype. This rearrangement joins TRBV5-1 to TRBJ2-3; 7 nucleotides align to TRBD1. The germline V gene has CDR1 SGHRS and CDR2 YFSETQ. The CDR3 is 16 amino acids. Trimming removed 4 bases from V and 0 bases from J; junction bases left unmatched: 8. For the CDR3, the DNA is TGCGCCAGCAGCCCCCACACAGGGGTGAGCACAGATACGCAGTATTTT. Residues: CASSPHTGVSTDTQYF.

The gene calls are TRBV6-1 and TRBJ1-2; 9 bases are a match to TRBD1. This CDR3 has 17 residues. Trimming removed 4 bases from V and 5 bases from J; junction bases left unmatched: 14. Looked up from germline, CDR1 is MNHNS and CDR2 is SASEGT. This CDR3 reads CASSVHPSGQGIYGYTF. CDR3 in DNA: TGTGCCAGCAGTGTCCACCCCTCGGGACAGGGAATTTATGGCTACACCTTC.

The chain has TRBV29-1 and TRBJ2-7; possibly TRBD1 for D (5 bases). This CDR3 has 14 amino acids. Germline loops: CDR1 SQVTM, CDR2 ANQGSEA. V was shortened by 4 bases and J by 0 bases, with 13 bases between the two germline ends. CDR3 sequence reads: CSVALDTASYEQYF. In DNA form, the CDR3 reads TGCAGCGTTGCCTTGGACACTGCCTCCTACGAGCAGTACTTC.

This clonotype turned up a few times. CDR3 DNA sequence: TGTGCCAGCAGCTTAGTGGGCGGGAATTCACCCCTCCACTTT. Translating it yields CASSLVGGNSPLHF. This chain joins TRBV7-9 and TRBJ1-6; D gene ambiguous. From germline, CDR1 is SEHNR and CDR2 FQNEAQ (reference sequence). Deletions cut 1 base from V and 7 bases from J, with 8 bases between. This CDR3 is built from 14 residues.

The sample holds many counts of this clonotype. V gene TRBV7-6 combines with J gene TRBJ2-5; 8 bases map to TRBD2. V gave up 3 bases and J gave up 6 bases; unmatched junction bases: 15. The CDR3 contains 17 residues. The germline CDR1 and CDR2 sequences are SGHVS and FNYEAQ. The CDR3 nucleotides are TGTGCCAGCAGCTTGGATAGGAACGGGAGGGCCAAGAAGACCCAGTACTTC. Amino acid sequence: CASSLDRNGRAKKTQYF.

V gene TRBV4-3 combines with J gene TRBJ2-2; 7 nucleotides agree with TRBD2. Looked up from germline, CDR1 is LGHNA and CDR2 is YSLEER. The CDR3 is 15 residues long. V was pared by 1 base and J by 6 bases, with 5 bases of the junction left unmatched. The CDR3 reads CASSQVPGGPGELFF. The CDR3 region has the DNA TGCGCCAGCAGCCAAGTCCCGGGAGGCCCCGGGGAGCTGTTTTTT.

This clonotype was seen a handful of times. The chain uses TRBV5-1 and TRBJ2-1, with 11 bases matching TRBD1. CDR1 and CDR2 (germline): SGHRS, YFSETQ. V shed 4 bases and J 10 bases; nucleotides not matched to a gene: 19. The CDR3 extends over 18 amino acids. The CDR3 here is CASSPSGTGGRLAAEQFF. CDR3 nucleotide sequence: TGCGCCAGCAGCCCATCCGGGACAGGGGGAAGGCTAGCGGCCGAGCAGTTCTTC.

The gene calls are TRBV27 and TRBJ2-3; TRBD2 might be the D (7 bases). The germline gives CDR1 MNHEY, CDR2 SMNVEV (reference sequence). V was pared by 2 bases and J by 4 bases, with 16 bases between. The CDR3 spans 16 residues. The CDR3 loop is CASSLPSGGKADTQYF. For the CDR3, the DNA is TGTGCCAGCAGTTTACCCTCGGGGGGCAAAGCAGATACGCAGTATTTT.

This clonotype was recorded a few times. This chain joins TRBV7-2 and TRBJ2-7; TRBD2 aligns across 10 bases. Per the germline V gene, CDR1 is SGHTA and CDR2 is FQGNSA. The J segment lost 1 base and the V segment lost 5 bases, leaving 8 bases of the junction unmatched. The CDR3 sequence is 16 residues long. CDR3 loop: CASSLLAGEGSYEQYF. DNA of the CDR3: TGTGCCAGCAGCCTGCTAGCGGGAGAGGGGTCCTACGAGCAGTACTTC.

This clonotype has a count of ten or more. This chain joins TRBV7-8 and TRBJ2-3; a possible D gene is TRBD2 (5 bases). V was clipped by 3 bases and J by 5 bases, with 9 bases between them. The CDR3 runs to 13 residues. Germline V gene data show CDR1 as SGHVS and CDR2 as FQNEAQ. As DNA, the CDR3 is TGTGCCAGCAGCTTCCAAGCGGTAGATACGCAGTATTTT. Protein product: CASSFQAVDTQYF.

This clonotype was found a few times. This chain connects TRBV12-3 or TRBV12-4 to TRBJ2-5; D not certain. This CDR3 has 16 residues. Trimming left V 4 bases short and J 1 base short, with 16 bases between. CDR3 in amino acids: CASSSIRPVGQETQYF. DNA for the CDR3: TGTGCCAGCAGTTCGATCCGGCCGGTGGGCCAAGAGACCCAGTACTTC.

CDR3 amino acids: CASSPQQGTGELFF. The CDR3 coding sequence is TGTGCCAGCTCACCACAACAGGGTACCGGGGAGCTGTTTTTT. The genes are TRBV18 and TRBJ2-2; a possible D gene is TRBD1 (6 bases). CDR1 KGHSH and CDR2 LQKENI come from the germline V gene. The CDR3 spans 14 residues. Between the trimmed V and J ends, which lost 1 base and 5 bases, there was a span of 8 bases.

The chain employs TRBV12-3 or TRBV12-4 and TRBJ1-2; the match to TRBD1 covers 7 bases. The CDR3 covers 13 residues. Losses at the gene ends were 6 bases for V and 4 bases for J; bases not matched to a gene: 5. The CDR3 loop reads CASSKDRPYGYTF. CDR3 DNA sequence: TGTGCCAGCAGCAAGGACAGGCCCTATGGCTACACCTTC.

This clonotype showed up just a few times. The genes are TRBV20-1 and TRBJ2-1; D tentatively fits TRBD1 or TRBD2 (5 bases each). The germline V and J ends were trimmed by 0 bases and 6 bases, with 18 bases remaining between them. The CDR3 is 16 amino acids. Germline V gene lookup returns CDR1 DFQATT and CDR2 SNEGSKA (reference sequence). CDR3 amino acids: CSARDLPGGTGNEQFF. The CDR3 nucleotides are TGCAGTGCTAGAGATTTACCTGGGGGTACGGGCAATGAGCAGTTCTTC.

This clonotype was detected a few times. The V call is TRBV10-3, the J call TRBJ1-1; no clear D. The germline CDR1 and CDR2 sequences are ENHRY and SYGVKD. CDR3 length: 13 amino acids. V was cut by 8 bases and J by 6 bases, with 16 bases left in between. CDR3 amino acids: CAISRPADPEAFF. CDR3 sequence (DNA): TGTGCCATCTCTAGACCAGCAGACCCTGAAGCTTTCTTT.

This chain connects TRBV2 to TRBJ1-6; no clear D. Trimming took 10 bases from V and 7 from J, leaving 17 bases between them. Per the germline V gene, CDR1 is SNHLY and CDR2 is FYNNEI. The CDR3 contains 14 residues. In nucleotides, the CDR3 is TGTGCCACCTTGGGAGGCCAAAGCAATTCACCCCTCCACTTT. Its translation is CATLGGQSNSPLHF.

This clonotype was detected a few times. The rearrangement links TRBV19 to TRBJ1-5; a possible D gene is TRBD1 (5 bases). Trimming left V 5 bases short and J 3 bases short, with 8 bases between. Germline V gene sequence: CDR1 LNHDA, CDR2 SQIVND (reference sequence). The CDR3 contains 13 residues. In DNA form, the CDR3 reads TGTGCCAGTAGTGGACAATACAATCAGCCCCAGCATTTT. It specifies CASSGQYNQPQHF.